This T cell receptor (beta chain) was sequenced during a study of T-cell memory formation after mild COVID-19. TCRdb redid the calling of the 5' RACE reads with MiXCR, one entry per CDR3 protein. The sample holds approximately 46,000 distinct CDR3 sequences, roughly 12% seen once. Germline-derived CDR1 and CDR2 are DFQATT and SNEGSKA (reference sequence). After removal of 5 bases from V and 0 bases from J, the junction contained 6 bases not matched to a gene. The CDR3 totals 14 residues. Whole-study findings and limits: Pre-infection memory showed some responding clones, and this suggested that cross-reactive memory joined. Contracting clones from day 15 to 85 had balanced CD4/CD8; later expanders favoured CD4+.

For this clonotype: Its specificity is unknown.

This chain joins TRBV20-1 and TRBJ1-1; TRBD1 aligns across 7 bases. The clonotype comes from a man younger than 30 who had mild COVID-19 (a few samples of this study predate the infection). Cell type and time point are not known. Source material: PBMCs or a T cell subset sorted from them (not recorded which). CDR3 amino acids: CSAPRTGLNTEAFF. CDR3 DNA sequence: TGCAGTGCTCCCCGGACAGGTTTGAACACTGAAGCTTTCTTT.